What follows are 3 T cell receptor beta chains derived from one specimen sequenced in a study of T cell responses to AZD1222 COVID-19 vaccine (dated by TCRdb to 2020 to 2023). The label giving this sample's time point can be read as: baseline before first vaccination. Libraries were made using the immunoSEQ multiplex PCR assay. This is the immuneACCESS table as TCRdb keeps it, with only in-frame sequences that have V and J called. A part of the clones is gone; compared with another copy, unresolved V genes explain less than half, and the rest is unexplained. Counted in this sample were around 140,000 clones; 80% to 90% of them appeared once. The top ten clonotypes cover around 1.6% of the sample. The sequencing used peripheral blood, collected on day 0 of AZD1222 vaccination. Receptor source: an adult in good health.

The chain's CDR3 is CASSPGETQYF. The CDR3 DNA reads TGTGCCAGCAGCCCCGGGGAGACCCAGTACTTC. The chain joins TRBV7-8 to TRBJ2-5; D uncertain. From germline, CDR1 is SGHVS and CDR2 FQNEAQ. There are 11 residues in the CDR3. The V end lost 5 bases, the J end lost 5 bases, and 6 bases lay between the germline ends.

The J gene is TRBJ1-5, the V gene TRBV18; maybe TRBD1 (5 bases). CDR3 length: 16 residues. The germline V gene encodes CDR1 KGHSH and CDR2 LQKENI. V was pared by 2 bases and J by 0 bases, with 11 bases between. CDR3 sequence reads: CASSPTKTVSNQPQHF. The DNA for the CDR3 is TGTGCCAGCTCACCAACAAAGACAGTTAGCAATCAGCCCCAGCATTTT. Full variable domain (outside the CDR3, taken from reference TRBV18 and TRBJ1-5): NAGVMQNPRHLVRRRGQEARLRCSPMKGHSHVYWYRQLPEEGLKFMVYLQKENIIDESGMPKERFSAEFPKEGPSILRIQQVVRGDSAAYFCASSPTKTVSNQPQHFGDGTRLSIL.

The rearrangement joins TRBV5-8 to TRBJ2-6; no definite D call. This CDR3 comprises 17 residues. Per the germline V gene, CDR1 is SGHTS and CDR2 is YDEGEE. Trimming removed 7 bases from V and 4 bases from J, with 21 bases in between. CDR3 sequence: CASPHSLPLGGANVLTF. The CDR3 nucleotides read TGTGCCAGCCCACACAGCCTCCCCCTGGGGGGGGCCAACGTCCTGACTTTC.